This T cell receptor beta chain was profiled in a study of cytotoxic CD8 clonotypes in ibrutinib-treated CLL. TCR beta library input comprised around 1.9 micrograms of genomic DNA from cryopreserved PBMCs. The method was immunoSEQ multiplex PCR; TCRdb's version includes in-frame clones alone and lacks a portion of them. In the table there are fewer than 400,000 clones, approximately 67% of which are singletons. CDR3 size: 14 residues. The J segment lost 3 bases and the V segment lost 0 bases, leaving 0 bases of the junction unmatched. From germline, CDR1 is SGDLS and CDR2 YYNGEE. The chain is built from TRBV9 and TRBJ2-1; 7 bases fit TRBD1. Source: PBMCs, taken after 36 months of ibrutinib treatment. This clonotype was sampled from a human donor with chronic lymphocytic leukemia. This chain's CDR3 is CASSVGDSYNEQFF. CDR3 coding DNA: TGTGCCAGCAGCGTAGGGGACAGCTACAATGAGCAGTTCTTC. Full variable domain (rest looked up from reference TRBV9 and TRBJ2-1): DSGVTQTPKHLITATGQRVTLRCSPRSGDLSVYWYQQSLDQGLQFLIQYYNGEERAKGNILERFSAQQFPDLHSELNLSSLELGDSALYFCASSVGDSYNEQFFGPGTRLTVL.